These 9 T cell receptor beta chains share one sample of origin, sequenced in a study of T cell repertoires in cytomegalovirus infection (dated by TCRdb to between 2018 and 2021). The instrument given in TCRdb is Illumina HiSeq 1500. Using fastp at Q25 and MiXCR, TCRdb reprocessed the public reads and kept productive beta chains. Identical CDR3 proteins give one entry, which carries the most common genes and DNA. The sample profile shows about 200,000 distinct CDR3 sequences; more than 9% of them were found once. About 4.2% of the sample is held by the ten biggest clonotypes. The sequenced sample was PBMCs. These receptors all come from a human donor in good health (CMV status not recorded). Some clones in this sample may be carry-over from other donors' samples.

This clonotype was detected ten times or more. A much larger clone differs by one base, so this may be a read error. The gene calls are TRBV7-2 and TRBJ1-1; D not resolved. V was shortened by 1 base and J by 1 base, with 7 bases between the two germline ends. Germline V gene sequence: CDR1 SGHTA, CDR2 FQGNSA. The CDR3 consists of 14 residues. CDR3 region: CASSLGNGNTEAFF. DNA for the CDR3: TGTGCCAGCAGCTTAGGCAACGGGAACACTGAAGCTTTCTTT.

This clonotype was seen ten or more times. The chain recombines TRBV28 with TRBJ2-5, with 8 positions matching TRBD2. The germline gives CDR1 MDHEN, CDR2 SYDVKM. Losses at the gene ends were 5 bases for V and 4 bases for J; bases not matched to a gene: 6. The CDR3 is 14 residues long. CDR3: CASSLSGGGETQYF. For the CDR3, the DNA is TGTGCCAGCAGTCTCTCGGGGGGGGGAGAGACCCAGTACTTC.

Only a few counts were recorded for this clonotype. The chain has TRBV5-5 and TRBJ2-1; D not certain. Trimming cost V 2 bases and J 6 bases, with 3 bases left between them. Germline CDR1 reads SGHKS; CDR2 reads YYEKEE (reference sequence). The CDR3 has 11 residues. CDR3: CASSFSNEQFF. The CDR3 DNA is TGTGCCAGCAGCTTCTCCAATGAGCAGTTCTTC.

This clonotype appeared many times. V gene TRBV11-2 combines with J gene TRBJ1-3, with TRBD1 as a possible D gene (6 bases). The germline V gene encodes CDR1 SGHAT and CDR2 FQNNGV. V was cut by 5 bases and J by 9 bases, with 14 bases left in between. The CDR3 extends over 13 amino acids. The CDR3 DNA sequence: TGTGCCAGCAGCCTAAGAGGGGGGAGCACCATATATTTT. Its translation is CASSLRGGSTIYF.

This clonotype came up a few times. The chain has TRBV10-3 and TRBJ1-5; D is unclear. The CDR3 length is 13 residues. Deletions cut 2 bases from V and 3 bases from J, with 5 bases between. Germline loops: CDR1 ENHRY, CDR2 SYGVKD. The CDR3 nucleotides read TGTGCCATCAGTGAGGGTCTCAATCAGCCCCAGCATTTT. Its translation is CAISEGLNQPQHF.

A note on this clonotype: One end of the junction fails to match germline, which may point to a read error. The rearrangement links TRBV6-2 or TRBV6-3 to TRBJ2-1; 10 positions match TRBD2. CDR1 and CDR2 from the germline V gene are MNHEY and SVGEGT. There are 17 residues in the CDR3. The CDR3 DNA follows: TGTGCCAGCAGTTACTCGGCTAGCGGGGGACTTTACAATGAGCAGCTCTTC. This gives the protein CASSYSASGGLYNEQLF.

This clonotype was counted at least ten times. The chain has TRBV7-2 and TRBJ2-1; D ambiguous. The CDR3 runs to 13 residues. V was clipped by 1 base and J by 8 bases, with 9 bases between them. The germline V gene encodes CDR1 SGHTA and CDR2 FQGNSA. The CDR3 here is CASSLGRVDEQFF. For the CDR3, the DNA is TGTGCCAGCAGCTTAGGTAGGGTCGATGAGCAGTTCTTC.

The chain uses TRBV20-1 and TRBJ1-5; D unresolved. This CDR3 is 14 amino acids long. V dropped 6 bases and J dropped 5 bases, with 17 bases sitting between them. Looked up from germline, CDR1 is DFQATT and CDR2 is SNEGSKA (reference sequence). In DNA, the CDR3 is TGCAGTGCATCCCCAAGGTTCTGGGATCAGCCCCAGCATTTT. Its protein product is CSASPRFWDQPQHF.

This clonotype came up many times. V and J are TRBV11-2 and TRBJ2-2; 7 bases map to TRBD1. V was pared by 5 bases and J by 6 bases, with 15 bases of the junction left unmatched. This CDR3 is built from 17 residues. Germline V gene data show CDR1 as SGHAT and CDR2 as FQNNGV. CDR3 nucleotides: TGTGCCAGCAGCGCTAACCCGCAGGGGGTTGTCGCCGGGGAGCTGTTTTTT. Translation gives CASSANPQGVVAGELFF.